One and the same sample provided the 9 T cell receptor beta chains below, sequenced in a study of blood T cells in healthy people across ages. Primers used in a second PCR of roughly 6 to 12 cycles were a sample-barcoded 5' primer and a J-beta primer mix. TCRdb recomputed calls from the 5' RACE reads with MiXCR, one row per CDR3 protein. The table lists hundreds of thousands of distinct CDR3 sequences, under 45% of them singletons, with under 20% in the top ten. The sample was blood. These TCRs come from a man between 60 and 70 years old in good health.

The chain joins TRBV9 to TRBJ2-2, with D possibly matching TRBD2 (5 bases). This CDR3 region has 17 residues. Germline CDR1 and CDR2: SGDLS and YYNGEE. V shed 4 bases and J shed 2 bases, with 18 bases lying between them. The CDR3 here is CASSRTFVKGNTGELFF. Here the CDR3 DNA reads TGTGCCAGCAGCAGGACTTTTGTTAAGGGAAACACCGGGGAGCTGTTTTTT.

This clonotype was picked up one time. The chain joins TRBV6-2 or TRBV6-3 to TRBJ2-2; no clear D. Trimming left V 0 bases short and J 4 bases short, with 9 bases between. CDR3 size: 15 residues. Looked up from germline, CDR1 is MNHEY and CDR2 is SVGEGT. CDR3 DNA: TGTGCCAGCAGTTACTCGCAAAGATTCACCGGGGAGCTGTTTTTT. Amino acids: CASSYSQRFTGELFF.

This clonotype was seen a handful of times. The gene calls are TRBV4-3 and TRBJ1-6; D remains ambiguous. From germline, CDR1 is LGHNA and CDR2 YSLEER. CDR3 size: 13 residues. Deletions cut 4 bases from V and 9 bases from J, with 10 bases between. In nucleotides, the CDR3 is TGCGCCAGCAGCCCAGAAATGGGTTCACCCCTCCACTTT. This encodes CASSPEMGSPLHF.

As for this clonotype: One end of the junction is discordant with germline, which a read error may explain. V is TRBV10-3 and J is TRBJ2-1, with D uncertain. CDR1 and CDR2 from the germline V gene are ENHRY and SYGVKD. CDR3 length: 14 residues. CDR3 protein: CAISESSWGDEHFF. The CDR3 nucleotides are TGTGCCATCAGTGAGTCTTCATGGGGTGATGAGCATTTCTTC.

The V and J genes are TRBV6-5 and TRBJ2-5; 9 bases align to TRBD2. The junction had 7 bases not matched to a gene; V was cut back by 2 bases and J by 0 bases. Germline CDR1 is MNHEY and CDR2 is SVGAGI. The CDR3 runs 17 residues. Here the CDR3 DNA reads TGTGCCAGCAGTTACAAGGCTAGCGGGGCTTACCAAGAGACCCAGTACTTC. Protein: CASSYKASGAYQETQYF.

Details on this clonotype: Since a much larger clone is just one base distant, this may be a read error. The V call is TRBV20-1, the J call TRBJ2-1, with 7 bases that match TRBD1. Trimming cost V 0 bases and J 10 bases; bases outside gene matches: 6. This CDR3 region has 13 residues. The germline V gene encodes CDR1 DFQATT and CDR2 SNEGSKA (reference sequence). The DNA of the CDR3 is TGCAGTGCTAGAGATTTGACAGGGTCCGAGCAGTTCTTC. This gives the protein CSARDLTGSEQFF.

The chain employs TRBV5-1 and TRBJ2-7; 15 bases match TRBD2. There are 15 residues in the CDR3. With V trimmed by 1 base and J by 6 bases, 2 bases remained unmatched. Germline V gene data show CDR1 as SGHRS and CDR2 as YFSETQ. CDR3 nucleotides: TGCGCCAGCAGCTTGAGGACTAGCGGGGGGGCCGAGCAGTACTTC. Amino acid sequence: CASSLRTSGGAEQYF. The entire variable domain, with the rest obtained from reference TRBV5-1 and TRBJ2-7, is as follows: KAGVTQTPRYLIKTRGQQVTLSCSPISGHRSVSWYQQTPGQGLQFLFEYFSETQRNKGNFPGRFSGRQFSNSRSEMNVSTLELGDSALYLCASSLRTSGGAEQYFGPGTRLTVT.

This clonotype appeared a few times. In DNA form, the CDR3 reads TGTGCCAGCAGTAAACTACCCGGACATACTGCCCAAGAGACCCAGTACTTC. Protein product: CASSKLPGHTAQETQYF. The chain recombines TRBV27 with TRBJ2-5, with a possible D match to TRBD1 (5 bases). This CDR3 is 17 amino acids long. Deletions cut 5 bases from V and 1 base from J, with 20 bases between. Germline lookup yields CDR1 MNHEY and CDR2 SMNVEV (reference sequence).

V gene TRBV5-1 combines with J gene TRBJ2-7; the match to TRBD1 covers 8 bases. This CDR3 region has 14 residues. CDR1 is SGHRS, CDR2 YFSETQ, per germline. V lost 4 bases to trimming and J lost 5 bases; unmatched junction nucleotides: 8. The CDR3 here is CASSAGQASNEQYF. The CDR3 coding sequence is TGCGCCAGCAGCGCGGGACAGGCCTCGAACGAGCAGTACTTC.